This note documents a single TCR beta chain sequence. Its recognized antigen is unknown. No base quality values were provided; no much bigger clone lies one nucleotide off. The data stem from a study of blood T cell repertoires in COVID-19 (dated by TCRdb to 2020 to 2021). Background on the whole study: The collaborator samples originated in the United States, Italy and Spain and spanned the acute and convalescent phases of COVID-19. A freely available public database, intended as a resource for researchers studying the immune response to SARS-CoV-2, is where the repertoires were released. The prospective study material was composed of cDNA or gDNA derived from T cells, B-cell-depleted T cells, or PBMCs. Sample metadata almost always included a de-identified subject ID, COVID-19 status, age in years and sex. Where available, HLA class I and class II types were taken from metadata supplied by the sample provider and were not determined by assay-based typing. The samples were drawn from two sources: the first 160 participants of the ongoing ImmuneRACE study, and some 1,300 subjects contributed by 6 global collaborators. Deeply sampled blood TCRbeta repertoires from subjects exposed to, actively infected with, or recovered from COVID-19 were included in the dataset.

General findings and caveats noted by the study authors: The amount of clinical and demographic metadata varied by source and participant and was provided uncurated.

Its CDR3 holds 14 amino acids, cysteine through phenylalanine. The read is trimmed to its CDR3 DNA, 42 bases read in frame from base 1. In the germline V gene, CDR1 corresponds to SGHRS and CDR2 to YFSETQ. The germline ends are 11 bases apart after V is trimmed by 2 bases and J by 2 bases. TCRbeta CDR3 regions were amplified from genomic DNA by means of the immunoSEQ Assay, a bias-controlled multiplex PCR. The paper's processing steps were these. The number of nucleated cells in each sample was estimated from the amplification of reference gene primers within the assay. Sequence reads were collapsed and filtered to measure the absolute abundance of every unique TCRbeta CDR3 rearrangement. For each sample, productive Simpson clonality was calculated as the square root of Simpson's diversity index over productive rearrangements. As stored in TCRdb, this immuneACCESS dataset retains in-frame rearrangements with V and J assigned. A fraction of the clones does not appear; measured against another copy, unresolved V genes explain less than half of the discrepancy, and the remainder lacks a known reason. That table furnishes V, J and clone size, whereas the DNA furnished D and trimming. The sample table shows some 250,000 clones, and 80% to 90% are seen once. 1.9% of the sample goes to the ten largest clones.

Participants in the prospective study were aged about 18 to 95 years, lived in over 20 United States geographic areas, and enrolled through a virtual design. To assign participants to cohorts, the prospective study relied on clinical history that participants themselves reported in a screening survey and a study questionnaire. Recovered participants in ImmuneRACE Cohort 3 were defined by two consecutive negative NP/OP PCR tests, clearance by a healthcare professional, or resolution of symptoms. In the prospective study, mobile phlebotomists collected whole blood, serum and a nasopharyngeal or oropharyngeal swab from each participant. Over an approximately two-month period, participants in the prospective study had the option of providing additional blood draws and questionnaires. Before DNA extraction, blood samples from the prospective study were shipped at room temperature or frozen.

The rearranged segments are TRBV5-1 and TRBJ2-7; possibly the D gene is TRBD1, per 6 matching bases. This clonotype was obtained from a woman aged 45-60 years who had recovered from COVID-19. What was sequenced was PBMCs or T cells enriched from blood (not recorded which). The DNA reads TGCGCCAGCAGCTTTGACAGGAATACCTACGAGCAGTACTTC. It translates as CASSFDRNTYEQYF.